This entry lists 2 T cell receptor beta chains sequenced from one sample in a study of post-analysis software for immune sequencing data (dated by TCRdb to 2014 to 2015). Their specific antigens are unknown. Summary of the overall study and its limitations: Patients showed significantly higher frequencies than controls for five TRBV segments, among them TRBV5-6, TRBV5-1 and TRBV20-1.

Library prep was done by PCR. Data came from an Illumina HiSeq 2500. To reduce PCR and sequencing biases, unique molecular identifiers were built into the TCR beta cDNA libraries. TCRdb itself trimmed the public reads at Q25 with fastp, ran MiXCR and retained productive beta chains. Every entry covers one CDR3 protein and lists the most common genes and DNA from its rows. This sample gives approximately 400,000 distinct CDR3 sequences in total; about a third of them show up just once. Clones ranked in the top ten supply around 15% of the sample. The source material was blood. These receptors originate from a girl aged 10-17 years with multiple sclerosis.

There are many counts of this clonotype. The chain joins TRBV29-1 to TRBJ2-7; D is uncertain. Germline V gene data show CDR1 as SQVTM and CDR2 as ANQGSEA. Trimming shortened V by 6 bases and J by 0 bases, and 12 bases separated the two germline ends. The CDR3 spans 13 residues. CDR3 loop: CSVGFGISYEQYF. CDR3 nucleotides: TGCAGCGTAGGGTTTGGGATCTCCTACGAGCAGTACTTC.

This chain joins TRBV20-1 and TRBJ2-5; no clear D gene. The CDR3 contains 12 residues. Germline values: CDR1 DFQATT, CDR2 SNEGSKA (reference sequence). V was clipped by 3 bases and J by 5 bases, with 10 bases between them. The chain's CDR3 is CSASLAPETQYF. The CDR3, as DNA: TGCAGTGCTAGTCTCGCACCGGAGACCCAGTACTTC.